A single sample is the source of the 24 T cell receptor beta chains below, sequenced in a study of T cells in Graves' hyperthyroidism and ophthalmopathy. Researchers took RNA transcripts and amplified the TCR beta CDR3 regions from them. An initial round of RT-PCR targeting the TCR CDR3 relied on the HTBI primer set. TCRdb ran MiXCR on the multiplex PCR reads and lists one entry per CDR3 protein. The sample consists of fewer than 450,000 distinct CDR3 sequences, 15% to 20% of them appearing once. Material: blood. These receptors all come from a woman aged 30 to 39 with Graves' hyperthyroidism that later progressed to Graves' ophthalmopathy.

CDR3 protein: CSAISRTVKGEGGYTF. The CDR3 nucleotides read TGCAGTGCTATCTCACGGACAGTGAAGGGGGAGGGAGGCTACACCTTC. The rearrangement joins TRBV20-1 to TRBJ1-2; D is perhaps TRBD1 (6 bases). V lost 4 bases and J 8 bases, leaving 26 bases between the germline ends. The CDR3 loop spans 16 amino acids. The germline CDR1 and CDR2 sequences are DFQATT and SNEGSKA (reference sequence).

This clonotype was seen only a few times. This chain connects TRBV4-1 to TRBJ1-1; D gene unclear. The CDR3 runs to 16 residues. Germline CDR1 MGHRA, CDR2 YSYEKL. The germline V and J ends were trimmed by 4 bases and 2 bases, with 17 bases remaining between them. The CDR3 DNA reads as TGCGCCAGCAGCCCGTACTTGGAAGACCGAAACACTGAAGCTTTCTTT. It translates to CASSPYLEDRNTEAFF.

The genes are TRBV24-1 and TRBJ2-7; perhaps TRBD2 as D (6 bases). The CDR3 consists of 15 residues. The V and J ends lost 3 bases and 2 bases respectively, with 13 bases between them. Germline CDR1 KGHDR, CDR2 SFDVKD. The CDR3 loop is CATSDPGTGTYEQYF. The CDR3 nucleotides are TGTGCCACCAGTGATCCCGGGACTGGGACCTACGAGCAGTACTTC.

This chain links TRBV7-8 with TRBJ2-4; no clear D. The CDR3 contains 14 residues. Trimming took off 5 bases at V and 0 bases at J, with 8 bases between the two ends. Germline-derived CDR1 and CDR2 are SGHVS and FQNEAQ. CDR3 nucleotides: TGTGCCAGCAGCACATGGACAGCCAAAAACATTCAGTACTTC. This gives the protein CASSTWTAKNIQYF.

The DNA for the CDR3 is TGTGCCAGCAGCTCCTTTGGACAGGGCCTCACTGAAGCTTTCTTT. As protein: CASSSFGQGLTEAFF. The chain links TRBV7-8 to TRBJ1-1; 8 bases align to TRBD1. Germline assignment: CDR1 SGHVS and CDR2 FQNEAQ. V lost 4 bases to trimming and J lost 4 bases; unmatched junction nucleotides: 8. The CDR3 runs 15 residues.

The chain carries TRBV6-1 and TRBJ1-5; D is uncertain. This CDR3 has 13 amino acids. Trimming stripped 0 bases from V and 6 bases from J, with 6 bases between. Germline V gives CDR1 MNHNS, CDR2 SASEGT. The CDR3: CASSEARRQPQHF. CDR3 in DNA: TGTGCCAGCAGTGAAGCGAGGCGTCAGCCCCAGCATTTT.

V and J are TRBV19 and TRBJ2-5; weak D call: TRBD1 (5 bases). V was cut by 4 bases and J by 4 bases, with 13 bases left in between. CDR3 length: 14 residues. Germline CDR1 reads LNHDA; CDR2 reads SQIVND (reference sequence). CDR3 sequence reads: CASSTSTQGETQYF. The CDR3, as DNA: TGTGCCAGTAGTACCTCTACTCAGGGAGAGACCCAGTACTTC.

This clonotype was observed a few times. The CDR3 DNA reads as TGTGCCAGCAGCCACCGACCAGCAGGGGCGGGTAATGAAAAACTGTTTTTT. Translating it yields CASSHRPAGAGNEKLFF. The V call is TRBV4-2, the J call TRBJ1-4; D may be TRBD1 (6 bases). V lost 3 bases and J lost 4, with 18 bases in between. CDR1 LGHNA and CDR2 YNFKEQ come from the germline V gene. This CDR3 is 17 amino acids long.

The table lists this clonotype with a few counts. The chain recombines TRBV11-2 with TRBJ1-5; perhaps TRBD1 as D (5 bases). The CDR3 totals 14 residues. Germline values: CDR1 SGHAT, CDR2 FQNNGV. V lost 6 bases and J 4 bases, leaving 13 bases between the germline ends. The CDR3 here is CASSEFGANQPQHF. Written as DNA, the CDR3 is TGTGCCAGCAGTGAATTCGGGGCTAATCAGCCCCAGCATTTT.

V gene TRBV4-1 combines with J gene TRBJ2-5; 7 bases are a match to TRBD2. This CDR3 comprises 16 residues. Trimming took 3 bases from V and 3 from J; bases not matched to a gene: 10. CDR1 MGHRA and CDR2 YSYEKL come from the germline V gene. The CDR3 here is CASSQGLADVKETQYF. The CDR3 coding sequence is TGCGCCAGCAGCCAGGGTCTAGCGGACGTGAAAGAGACCCAGTACTTC.

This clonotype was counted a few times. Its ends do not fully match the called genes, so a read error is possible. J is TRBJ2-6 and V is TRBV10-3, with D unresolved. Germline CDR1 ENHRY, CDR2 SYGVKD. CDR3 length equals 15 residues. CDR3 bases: TGTACCATCAGTGACGAGGATTCTGGGGCCAACGTCCTGACTTTC. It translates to CTISDEDSGANVLTF.

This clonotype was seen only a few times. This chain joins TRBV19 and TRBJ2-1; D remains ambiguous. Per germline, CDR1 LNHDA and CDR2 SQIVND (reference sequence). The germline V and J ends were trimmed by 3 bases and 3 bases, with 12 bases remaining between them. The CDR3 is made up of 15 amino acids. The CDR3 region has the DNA TGTGCCAGTAGTATTGGCGTCAGCTACTACAATGAGCAGTTCTTC. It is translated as CASSIGVSYYNEQFF.

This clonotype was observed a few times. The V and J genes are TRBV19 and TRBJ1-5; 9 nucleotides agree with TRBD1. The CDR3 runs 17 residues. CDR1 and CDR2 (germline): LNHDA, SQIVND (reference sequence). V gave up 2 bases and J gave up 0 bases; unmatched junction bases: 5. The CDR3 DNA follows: TGTGCCAGTAGTATATTGTGGGGACAGGGTAGCAATCAGCCCCAGCATTTT. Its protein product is CASSILWGQGSNQPQHF.

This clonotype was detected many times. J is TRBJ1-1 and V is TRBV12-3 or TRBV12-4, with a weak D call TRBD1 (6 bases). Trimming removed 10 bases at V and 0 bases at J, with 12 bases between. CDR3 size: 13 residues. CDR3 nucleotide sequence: TGTGCCACCCTAGGACAGCTGAACACTGAAGCTTTCTTT. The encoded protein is CATLGQLNTEAFF.

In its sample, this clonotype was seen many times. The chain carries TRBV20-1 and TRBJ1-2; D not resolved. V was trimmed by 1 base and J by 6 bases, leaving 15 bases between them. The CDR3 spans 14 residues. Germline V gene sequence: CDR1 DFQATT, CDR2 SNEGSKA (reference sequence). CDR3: CSARATLDTDGYTF. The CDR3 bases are TGCAGTGCTAGAGCGACCCTTGACACGGATGGCTACACCTTC.

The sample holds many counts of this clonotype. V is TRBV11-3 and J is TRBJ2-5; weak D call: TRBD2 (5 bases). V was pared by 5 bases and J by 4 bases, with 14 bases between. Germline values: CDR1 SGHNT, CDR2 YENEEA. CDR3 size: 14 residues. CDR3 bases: TGTGCCAGCAGCCGGGAAGGAGTGCTAGAGACCCAGTACTTC. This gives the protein CASSREGVLETQYF. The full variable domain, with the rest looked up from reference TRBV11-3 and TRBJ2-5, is EAGVVQSPRYKIIEKKQPVAFWCNPISGHNTLYWYLQNLGQGPELLIRYENEEAVDDSQLPKDRFSAERLKGVDSTLKIQPAELGDSAVYLCASSREGVLETQYFGPGTRLLVL.

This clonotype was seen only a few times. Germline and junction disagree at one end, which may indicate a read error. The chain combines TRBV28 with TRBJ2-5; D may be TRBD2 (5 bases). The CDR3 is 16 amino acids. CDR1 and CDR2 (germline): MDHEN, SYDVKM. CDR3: CASSSPRRSPWETRYF. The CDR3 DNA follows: TGTGCCAGCAGCTCCCCCCGAAGATCGCCGTGGGAGACCCGGTACTTC.

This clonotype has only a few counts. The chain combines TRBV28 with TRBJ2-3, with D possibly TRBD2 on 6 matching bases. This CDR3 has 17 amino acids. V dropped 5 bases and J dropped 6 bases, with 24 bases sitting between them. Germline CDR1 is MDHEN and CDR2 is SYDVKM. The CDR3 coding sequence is TGTGCCAGCAGTGAGACCGGGACTCAAATCTGGGATGATACGCAGTATTTT. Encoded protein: CASSETGTQIWDDTQYF. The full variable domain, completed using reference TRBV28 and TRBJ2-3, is DVKVTQSSRYLVKRTGEKVFLECVQDMDHENMFWYRQDPGLGLRLIYFSYDVKMKEKGDIPEGYSVSREKKERFSLILESASTNQTSMYLCASSETGTQIWDDTQYFGPGTRLTVL.

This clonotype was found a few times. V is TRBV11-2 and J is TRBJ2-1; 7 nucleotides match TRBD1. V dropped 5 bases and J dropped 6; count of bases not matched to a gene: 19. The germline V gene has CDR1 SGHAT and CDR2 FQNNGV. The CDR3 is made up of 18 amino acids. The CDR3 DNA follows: TGTGCCAGCAGCCGGAATACCGGGACAGTCGCAAAAACCAATGAGCAGTTCTTC. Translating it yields CASSRNTGTVAKTNEQFF.

The CDR3 here is CASSSPWGTGGDDTYTDTQYF. Here the CDR3 DNA reads TGTGCCAGCAGTTCACCCTGGGGGACAGGGGGCGACGATACCTACACAGATACGCAGTATTTT. The rearrangement links TRBV27 to TRBJ2-3; 12 bases fit TRBD1. V shed 4 bases, J shed 2 bases, and the junction held 19 bases outside the gene matches. Germline V lookup: CDR1 MNHEY, CDR2 SMNVEV (reference sequence). This CDR3 comprises 21 residues.

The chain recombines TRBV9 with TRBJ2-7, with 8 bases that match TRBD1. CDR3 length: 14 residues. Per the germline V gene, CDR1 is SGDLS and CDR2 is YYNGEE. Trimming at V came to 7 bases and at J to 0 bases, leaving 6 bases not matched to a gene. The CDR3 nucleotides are TGTGCCAGCTCTAGACAGGGGCTCTCCTACGAGCAGTACTTC. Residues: CASSRQGLSYEQYF.

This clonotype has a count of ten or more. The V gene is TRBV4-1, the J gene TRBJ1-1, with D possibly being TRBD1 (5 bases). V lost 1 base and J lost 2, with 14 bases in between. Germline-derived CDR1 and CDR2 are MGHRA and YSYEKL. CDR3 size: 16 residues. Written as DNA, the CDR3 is TGCGCCAGCAGCCAAGGAGGGGCCAGGTTAAACACTGAAGCTTTCTTT. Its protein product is CASSQGGARLNTEAFF.

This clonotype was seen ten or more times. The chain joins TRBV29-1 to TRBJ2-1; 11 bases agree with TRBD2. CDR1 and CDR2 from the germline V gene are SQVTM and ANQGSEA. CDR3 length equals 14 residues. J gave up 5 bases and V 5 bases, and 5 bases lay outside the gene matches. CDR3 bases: TGCAGCGTTCTAGCGGGAGGATCCCACAATGAGCAGTTCTTC. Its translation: CSVLAGGSHNEQFF.

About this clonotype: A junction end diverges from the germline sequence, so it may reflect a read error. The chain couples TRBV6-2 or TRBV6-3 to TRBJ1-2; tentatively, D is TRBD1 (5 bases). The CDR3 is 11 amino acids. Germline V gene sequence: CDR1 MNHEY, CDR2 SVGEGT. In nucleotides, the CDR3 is TGTGCCAGCGGGACGGCCGGTTTTTTCTCCTTC. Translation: CASGTAGFFSF.